This T cell receptor (beta chain) came from a study of T cell responses to AZD1222 COVID-19 vaccine. Sequencing used immunoSEQ multiplex PCR; TCRdb keeps in-frame clones, though not all of them. The repertoire holds 100,000 to 150,000 clones, with 90% as singletons. For this clone: What it recognizes is unknown.

CDR1 is LGHDT and CDR2 is YNNKEL in the germline V gene (reference sequence). The CDR3 is 18 amino acids. Germline trimming cut 6 bases from V and 2 bases from J; bases unmatched to any gene: 18. Study-wide results and caveats: At baseline, just a handful of AZD1222 recipients tested seropositive. The sample set comprised mostly white British donors with more females, and clonal diversity was possibly underestimated. Variant regions that are unmutated are reportedly the target of nearly half of spike-specific TCRs. An increase in Spike-specific TCR breadth and depth was observed after two AZD1222 doses.

The sequence came from an adult who received the MenACWY meningococcal vaccine as a control. The chain has TRBV3-1 (or the pseudogene TRBV3-2) and TRBJ2-5; 7 nucleotides align to TRBD1. The sample was peripheral blood, taken 28 days after the second dose of the MenACWY control vaccine. CDR3 bases: TGTGCCAGCAGACCGACAAACCTTCTAGGACAGGAGCAAGAGACCCAGTACTTC. Protein sequence: CASRPTNLLGQEQETQYF.